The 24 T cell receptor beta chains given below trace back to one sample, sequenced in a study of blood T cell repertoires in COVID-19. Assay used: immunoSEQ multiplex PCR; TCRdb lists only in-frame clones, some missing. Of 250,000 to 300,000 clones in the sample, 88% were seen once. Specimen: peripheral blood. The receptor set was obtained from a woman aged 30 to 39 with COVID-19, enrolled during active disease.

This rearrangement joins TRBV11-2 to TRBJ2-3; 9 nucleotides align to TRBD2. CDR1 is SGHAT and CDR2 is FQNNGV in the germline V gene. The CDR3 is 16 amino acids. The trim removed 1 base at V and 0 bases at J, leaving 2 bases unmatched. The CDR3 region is CASSLGTSVSTDTQYF. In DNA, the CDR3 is TGTGCCAGCAGCTTAGGGACTAGCGTCAGCACAGATACGCAGTATTTT.

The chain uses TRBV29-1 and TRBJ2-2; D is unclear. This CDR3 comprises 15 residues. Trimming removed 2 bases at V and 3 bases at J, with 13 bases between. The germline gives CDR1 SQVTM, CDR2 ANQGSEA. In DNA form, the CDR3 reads TGCAGCGTTGAATGCGAAACCAGCGACACCGGGGAGCTGTTTTTT. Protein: CSVECETSDTGELFF.

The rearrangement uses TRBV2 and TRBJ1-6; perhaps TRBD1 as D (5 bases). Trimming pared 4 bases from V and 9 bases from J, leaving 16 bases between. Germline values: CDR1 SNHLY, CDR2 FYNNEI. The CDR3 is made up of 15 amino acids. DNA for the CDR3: TGTGCCAGCAGTGTAGGAGGACTGGGGGGTTCACCCCTCCACTTT. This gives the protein CASSVGGLGGSPLHF.

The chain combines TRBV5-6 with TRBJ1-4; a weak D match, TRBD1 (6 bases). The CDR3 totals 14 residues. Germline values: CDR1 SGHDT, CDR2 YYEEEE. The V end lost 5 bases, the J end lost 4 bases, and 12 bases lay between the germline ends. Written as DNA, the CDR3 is TGTGCCAGCAGACCCGGGACAAATAATGAAAAACTGTTTTTT. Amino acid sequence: CASRPGTNNEKLFF.

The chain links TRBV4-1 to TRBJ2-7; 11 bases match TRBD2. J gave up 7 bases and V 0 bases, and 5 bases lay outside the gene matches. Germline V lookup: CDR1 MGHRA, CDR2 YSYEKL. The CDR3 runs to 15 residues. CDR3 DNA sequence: TGCGCCAGCAGCCAAGATCGGCTAGCGGGAGGAGAGCAGTACTTC. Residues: CASSQDRLAGGEQYF.

CDR3 sequence: CASSRTGTDEQFF. The CDR3 DNA follows: TGTGCCAGTAGTAGGACAGGGACCGATGAGCAGTTCTTC. The V and J genes are TRBV19 and TRBJ2-1; the match to TRBD1 covers 8 bases. V trimming: 4 bases; J trimming: 8 bases; junction bases outside the gene matches: 4. Germline-derived CDR1 and CDR2 are LNHDA and SQIVND (reference sequence). The CDR3 is 13 amino acids.

The CDR3 is CASSQERTSGGNYNEQFF. CDR3 in DNA: TGTGCCAGCAGCCAAGAGCGGACTAGCGGGGGGAACTACAATGAGCAGTTCTTC. The chain couples TRBV14 to TRBJ2-1; 14 nucleotides agree with TRBD2. Germline loops: CDR1 SGHDN, CDR2 FVKESK. Unmatched junction bases numbered 4, after V lost 0 bases and J lost 3 bases. The CDR3 runs 18 residues.

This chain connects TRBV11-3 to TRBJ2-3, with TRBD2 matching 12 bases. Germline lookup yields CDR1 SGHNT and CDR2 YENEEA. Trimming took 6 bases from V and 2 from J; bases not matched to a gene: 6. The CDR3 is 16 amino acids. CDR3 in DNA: TGTGCCAGCAGTCCGGGACTAGCGGGTTACACAGATACGCAGTATTTT. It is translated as CASSPGLAGYTDTQYF.

CDR3 nucleotide sequence: TGTGCCAGCAGTTTAAGCTCCGGAGACGAGCAGTACTTC. Amino acids: CASSLSSGDEQYF. The rearrangement links TRBV27 to TRBJ2-7; D call uncertain. V gave up 2 bases and J gave up 5 bases, with 10 bases separating them. The CDR3 is made up of 13 amino acids. Germline V gives CDR1 MNHEY, CDR2 SMNVEV (reference sequence).

The CDR3 protein is CASSFLAGEQYF. As DNA, the CDR3 is TGTGCCAGTAGTTTTCTAGCGGGCGAGCAGTACTTC. The chain uses TRBV19 and TRBJ2-7; 8 nucleotides agree with TRBD2. There are 12 residues in the CDR3. The germline CDR1 and CDR2 sequences are LNHDA and SQIVND (reference sequence). The junction had 3 bases not matched to a gene; V was cut back by 5 bases and J by 6 bases.

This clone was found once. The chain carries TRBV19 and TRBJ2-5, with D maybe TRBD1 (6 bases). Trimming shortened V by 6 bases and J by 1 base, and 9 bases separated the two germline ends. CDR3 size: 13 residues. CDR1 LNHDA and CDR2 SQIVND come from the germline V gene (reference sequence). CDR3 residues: CASSLDSQETQYF. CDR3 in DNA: TGTGCCAGTAGCTTGGACAGCCAAGAGACCCAGTACTTC.

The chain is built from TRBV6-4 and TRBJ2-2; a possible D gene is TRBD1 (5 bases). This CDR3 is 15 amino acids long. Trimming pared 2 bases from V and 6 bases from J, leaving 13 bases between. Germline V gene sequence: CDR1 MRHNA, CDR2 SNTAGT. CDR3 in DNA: TGTGCCAGCAGTGACCGGCCAGGGTGGGCCGGGGAGCTGTTTTTT. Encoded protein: CASSDRPGWAGELFF.

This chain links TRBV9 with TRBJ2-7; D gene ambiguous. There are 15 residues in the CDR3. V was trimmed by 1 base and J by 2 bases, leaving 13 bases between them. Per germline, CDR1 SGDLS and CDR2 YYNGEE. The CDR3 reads CASSVSATGPYEQYF. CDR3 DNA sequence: TGTGCCAGCAGCGTAAGCGCAACTGGCCCCTACGAGCAGTACTTC. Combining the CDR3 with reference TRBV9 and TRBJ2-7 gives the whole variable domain DSGVTQTPKHLITATGQRVTLRCSPRSGDLSVYWYQQSLDQGLQFLIQYYNGEERAKGNILERFSAQQFPDLHSELNLSSLELGDSALYFCASSVSATGPYEQYFGPGTRLTVT.

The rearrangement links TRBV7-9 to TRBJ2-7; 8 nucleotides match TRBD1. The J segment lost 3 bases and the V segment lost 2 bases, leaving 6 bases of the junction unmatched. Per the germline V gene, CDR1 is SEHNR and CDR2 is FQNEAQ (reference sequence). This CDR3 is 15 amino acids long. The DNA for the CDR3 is TGTGCCAGCAGCTTACAAGGACAGGGAGGCTACGAGCAGTACTTC. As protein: CASSLQGQGGYEQYF.

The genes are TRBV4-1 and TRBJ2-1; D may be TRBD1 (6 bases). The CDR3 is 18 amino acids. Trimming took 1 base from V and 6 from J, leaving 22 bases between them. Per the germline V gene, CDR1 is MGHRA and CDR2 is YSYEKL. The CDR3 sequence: CASSQAPHRDKSGNEQFF. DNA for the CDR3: TGCGCCAGCAGCCAAGCCCCCCACCGGGACAAGAGTGGCAATGAGCAGTTCTTC.

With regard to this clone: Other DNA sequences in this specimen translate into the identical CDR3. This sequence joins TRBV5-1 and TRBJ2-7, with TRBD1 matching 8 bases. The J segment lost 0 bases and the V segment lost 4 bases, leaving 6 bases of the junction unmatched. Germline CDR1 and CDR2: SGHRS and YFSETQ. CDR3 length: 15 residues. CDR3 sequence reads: CASSVTGGSSYEQYF. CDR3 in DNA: TGCGCCAGCAGCGTTACAGGGGGGAGCTCCTACGAGCAGTACTTC.

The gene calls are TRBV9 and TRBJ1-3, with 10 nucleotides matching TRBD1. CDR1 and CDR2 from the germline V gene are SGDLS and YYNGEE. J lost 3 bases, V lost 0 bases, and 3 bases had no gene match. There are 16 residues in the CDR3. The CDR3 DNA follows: TGTGCCAGCAGCGTAGGGGGACAGGGGTATGGAAACACCATATATTTT. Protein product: CASSVGGQGYGNTIYF.

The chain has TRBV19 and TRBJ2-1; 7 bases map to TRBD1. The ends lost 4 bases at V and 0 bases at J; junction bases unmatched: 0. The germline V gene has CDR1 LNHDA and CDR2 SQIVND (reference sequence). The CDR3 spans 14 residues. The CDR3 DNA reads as TGTGCCAGTAGTACAGGGGGCTCCTACAATGAGCAGTTCTTC. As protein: CASSTGGSYNEQFF.

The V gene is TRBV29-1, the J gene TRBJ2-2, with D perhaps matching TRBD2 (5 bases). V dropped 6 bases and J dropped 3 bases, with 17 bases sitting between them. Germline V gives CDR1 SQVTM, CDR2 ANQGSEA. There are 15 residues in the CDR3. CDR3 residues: CSVRARGVDTGELFF. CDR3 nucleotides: TGCAGCGTGAGAGCACGGGGTGTGGACACCGGGGAGCTGTTTTTT.

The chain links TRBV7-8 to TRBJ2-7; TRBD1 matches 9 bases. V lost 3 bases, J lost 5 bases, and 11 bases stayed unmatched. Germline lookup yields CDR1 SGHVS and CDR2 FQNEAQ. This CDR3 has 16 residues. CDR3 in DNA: TGTGCCAGCAGCTTCCTACAGGGGGCCATAGACGACGAGCAGTACTTC. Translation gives CASSFLQGAIDDEQYF.

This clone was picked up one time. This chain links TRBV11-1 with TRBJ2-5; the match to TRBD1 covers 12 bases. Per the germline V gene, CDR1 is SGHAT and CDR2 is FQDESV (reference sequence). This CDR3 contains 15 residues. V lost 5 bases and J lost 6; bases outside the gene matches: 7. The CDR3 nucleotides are TGTGCCAGCAGCCCCCGGGACAGGGGGCGAAAGACCCAGTACTTC. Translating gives CASSPRDRGRKTQYF. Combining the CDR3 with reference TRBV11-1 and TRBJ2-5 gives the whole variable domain EAEVAQSPRYKITEKSQAVAFWCDPISGHATLYWYRQILGQGPELLVQFQDESVVDDSQLPKDRFSAERLKGVDSTLKIQPAELGDSAMYLCASSPRDRGRKTQYFGPGTRLLVL.

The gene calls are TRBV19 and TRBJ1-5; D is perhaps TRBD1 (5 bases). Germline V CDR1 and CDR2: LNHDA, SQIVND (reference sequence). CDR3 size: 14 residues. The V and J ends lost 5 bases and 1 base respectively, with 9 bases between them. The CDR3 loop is CASSLSGSNQPQHF. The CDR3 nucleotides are TGTGCCAGTAGTCTTTCAGGGAGCAATCAGCCCCAGCATTTT.

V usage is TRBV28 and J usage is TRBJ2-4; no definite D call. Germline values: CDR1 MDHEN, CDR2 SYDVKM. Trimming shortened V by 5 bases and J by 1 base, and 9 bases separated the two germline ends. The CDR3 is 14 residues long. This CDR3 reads CASSAPRAKNIQYF. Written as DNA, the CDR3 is TGTGCCAGCAGTGCACCTCGGGCCAAAAACATTCAGTACTTC.

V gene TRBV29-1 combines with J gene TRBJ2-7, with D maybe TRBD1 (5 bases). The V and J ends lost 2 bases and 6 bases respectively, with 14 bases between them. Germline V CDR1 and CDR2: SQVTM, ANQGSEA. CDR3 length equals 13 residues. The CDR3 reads CSVETTGRGEQYF. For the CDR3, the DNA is TGCAGCGTTGAAACAACAGGTCGCGGCGAGCAGTACTTC.